These T cell receptor beta chains were read from a single sample in a study of shared clonotypes between healthy human individuals. Assay used: immunoSEQ multiplex PCR; TCRdb lists only in-frame clones, some missing. The table lists some 900,000 clones, around 80% of them singletons. Sample: memory CD4+ T cells sorted from blood. The source is a young man in good health. Each CDR3 is given with its conserved first and last residue. A D gene is named only where the DNA matches it firmly. Part of the rows lack a size; the others show once, few, many or a class for expanded clones.

D | size | J | V | CDR3 | DNA
NA | many | TRBJ1-6 | TRBV7-3 | CASSLGAGPPLHF | TGTGCCAGCAGCTTAGGGGCGGGACCACCCCTCCACTTT
NA | NA | TRBJ2-3 | TRBV4-2 | CASSQGEGGKGTDTQYF | TGTGCCAGCAGCCAAGGTGAAGGGGGGAAGGGCACAGATACGCAGTATTTT
NA | NA | TRBJ1-6 | TRBV27 | CASSGQYNSPLHF | TGTGCCAGCAGTGGACAGTATAATTCACCCCTCCACTTT
TRBD2 | few | TRBJ2-1 | TRBV4-2 | CASRSAGTSGSNEQFF | TGTGCCAGCAGGAGCGCGGGGACTAGCGGTAGCAATGAGCAGTTCTTC
TRBD2 | few | TRBJ2-1 | TRBV7-2 | CASSLGQRGYNEQFF | TGTGCCAGCAGCTTAGGTCAGCGGGGATACAATGAGCAGTTCTTC
TRBD1 | NA | TRBJ1-4 | TRBV28 | CASHVSGGEKLFF | TGTGCCAGCCACGTGTCAGGGGGTGAAAAACTGTTTTTT
TRBD1 | NA | TRBJ1-1 | TRBV15 | CATKNWDRGFEAFF | TGTGCCACGAAGAATTGGGACAGGGGTTTTGAAGCTTTCTTT
NA | NA | TRBJ1-2 | TRBV29-1 | CSVDKANYGYTF | TGCAGCGTTGATAAGGCTAACTATGGCTACACCTTC
NA | NA | TRBJ2-1 | TRBV27 | CASSLLWGRDSYNEQFF | TGTGCCAGCAGTTTATTGTGGGGGCGCGACTCCTACAATGAGCAGTTCTTC
NA | NA | TRBJ1-5 | TRBV29-1 | CSVEDGSNQPQHF | TGCAGCGTTGAGGACGGAAGCAATCAGCCCCAGCATTTT
NA | NA | TRBJ2-2 | TRBV30 | CAWMDTGELFF | TGTGCCTGGATGGACACCGGGGAGCTGTTTTTT
TRBD1 | NA | TRBJ2-7 | TRBV6-5 | CASSLDRAEQYF | TGTGCCAGCAGTCTTGACAGGGCCGAGCAGTACTTC
NA | NA | TRBJ2-1 | TRBV2 | CASSAPRVNNEQFF | TGTGCCAGCAGTGCTCCTCGGGTCAACAATGAGCAGTTCTTC
NA | NA | TRBJ2-2 | TRBV6-1 | CASSRTRGDTGELFF | TGTGCCAGCAGTCGAACTAGGGGGGACACCGGGGAGCTGTTTTTT
TRBD1 | NA | TRBJ1-2 | TRBV5-6 | CASSLEDRASYGYTF | TGTGCCAGCAGCTTGGAAGACAGGGCGTCCTATGGCTACACCTTC
NA | NA | TRBJ2-1 | TRBV30 | CAWSISFNEQFF | TGTGCCTGGTCAATCAGCTTCAATGAGCAGTTCTTC
NA | NA | TRBJ2-7 | TRBV18 | CASSPPSGAYEQYF | TGTGCCAGCTCACCACCCTCTGGAGCCTACGAGCAGTACTTC
NA | NA | TRBJ2-2 | TRBV30 | CAYSRYGELFF | TGTGCCTATTCCCGGTACGGGGAGCTGTTTTTT
TRBD1 | NA | TRBJ2-7 | TRBV7-2 | CASSFPGTGGYEQYF | TGTGCCAGCAGCTTCCCAGGGACAGGGGGCTACGAGCAGTACTTC
NA | once | TRBJ2-1 | TRBV6-1 | CASSGDLAYNEQFF | TGTGCCAGCAGTGGGGACTTAGCGTACAATGAGCAGTTCTTC
TRBD2 | NA | TRBJ2-4 | TRBV5-8 | CASSWTSGNIQYF | TGTGCCAGCAGCTGGACTAGCGGAAACATTCAGTACTTC
TRBD1 | once | TRBJ2-1 | TRBV27 | CASSQNWGQGAYNEQFF | TGTGCCAGCAGTCAAAACTGGGGACAGGGGGCCTACAATGAGCAGTTCTTC
NA | once | TRBJ2-6 | TRBV5-4 | CASSSVQADGANVLTF | TGTGCCAGCAGCTCTGTACAGGCGGACGGGGCCAACGTCCTGACTTTC
NA | NA | TRBJ2-3 | TRBV6-6 | CASRMRTDTDTQYF | TGTGCCAGCAGAATGAGGACAGACACAGATACGCAGTATTTT
TRBD1 | NA | TRBJ1-1 | TRBV25-1 | CASSDSRDRSKAFF | TGTGCCAGCAGTGACTCTAGGGACAGAAGTAAAGCTTTCTTT
TRBD1 | NA | TRBJ2-1 | TRBV5-4 | CASSLDRGPYNEQFF | TGTGCCAGCAGCTTAGACAGGGGGCCCTACAATGAGCAGTTCTTC
NA | NA | TRBJ1-4 | TRBV19 | CASSGYGQPNEKLFF | TGTGCCAGTAGCGGCTACGGACAGCCTAATGAAAAACTGTTTTTT
NA | few | TRBJ2-7 | TRBV6-1 | CASILTGMGHEQYF | TGTGCCAGCATCTTGACCGGTATGGGGCACGAGCAGTACTTC
TRBD1 | many | TRBJ2-3 | TRBV30 | CAWSAYRGSTDTQYF | TGTGCCTGGAGCGCCTACAGGGGTTCCACAGATACGCAGTATTTT
NA | NA | TRBJ2-1 | TRBV10-1 | CASSEGGGAYNEQFF | TGCGCCAGCAGTGAGGGCGGGGGCGCCTACAATGAGCAGTTCTTC
TRBD1 | NA | TRBJ1-6 | TRBV2 | CASRGTESSPLHF | TGTGCCAGCCGCGGGACAGAGTCTTCACCCCTCCACTTT
NA | NA | TRBJ2-1 | TRBV7-2 | CASSLLAGASYNEQFF | TGTGCCAGCAGCTTATTGGCGGGGGCCTCCTACAATGAGCAGTTCTTC
NA | NA | TRBJ1-2 | TRBV4-2 | CASSQGGGLAGYTF | TGTGCCAGCAGCCAAGGGGGGGGACTCGCTGGCTACACCTTC
NA | NA | TRBJ2-7 | TRBV2 | CASSACPLCEQYF | TGTGCCAGCAGTGCATGCCCTTTGTGCGAGCAGTACTTC
NA | NA | TRBJ2-3 | TRBV10-3 | CAIRDFDTDTQYF | TGTGCCATCCGGGACTTCGACACAGATACGCAGTATTTT
TRBD1 | NA | TRBJ1-1 | TRBV5-4 | CASSLGQGVQMNTEAFF | TGTGCCAGCAGCTTAGGACAGGGGGTACAAATGAACACTGAAGCTTTCTTT
TRBD2 | NA | TRBJ2-5 | TRBV6-5 | CASSGSGRLQETQYF | TGTGCCAGCAGCGGGAGCGGGAGACTCCAAGAGACCCAGTACTTC
NA | NA | TRBJ2-5 | TRBV6-6 | CASSYGMVQKETQYF | TGTGCCAGCAGTTACGGTATGGTCCAGAAAGAGACCCAGTACTTC
TRBD2 | NA | TRBJ2-5 | TRBV6-5 | CASSLSGGYQETQYF | TGTGCCAGCAGTTTGAGCGGGGGGTACCAAGAGACCCAGTACTTC
NA | NA | TRBJ2-6 | TRBV6-5 | CASRPFGANVLTF | TGTGCCAGCAGACCCTTTGGGGCCAACGTCCTGACTTTC
NA | NA | TRBJ2-1 | TRBV6-1 | CASSSRESSYNEQFF | TGTGCCAGCAGTTCACGCGAGAGCTCCTACAATGAGCAGTTCTTC
NA | NA | TRBJ2-3 | TRBV27 | CASSFQGYETDTQYF | TGTGCCAGCAGTTTTCAGGGGTATGAAACAGATACGCAGTATTTT
NA | NA | TRBJ2-7 | TRBV18 | CASSPTGSSYEQYF | TGTGCCAGCTCACCCACGGGTAGCTCCTACGAGCAGTACTTC
NA | NA | TRBJ1-1 | TRBV6-5 | CASSPGGSWNTEAFF | TGTGCCAGCAGTCCCGGGGGGAGTTGGAACACTGAAGCTTTCTTT
NA | NA | TRBJ2-3 | TRBV5-4 | CASSPRPGSVGSTDTQYF | TGTGCCAGCAGCCCACGACCAGGTAGCGTCGGGAGCACAGATACGCAGTATTTT
NA | NA | TRBJ1-4 | TRBV2 | CASSVLGTGEKLFF | TGTGCCAGCAGTGTCTTAGGGACGGGTGAAAAACTGTTTTTT
NA | NA | TRBJ1-3 | TRBV6-5 | CASSRDGRSGNTIYF | TGTGCCAGCAGCCGGGACGGGCGCTCTGGAAACACCATATATTTT
TRBD2 | NA | TRBJ2-2 | TRBV2 | CASTRRREFTGELFF | TGTGCCAGCACTAGAAGGCGGGAGTTTACCGGGGAGCTGTTTTTT
NA | many | TRBJ2-1 | TRBV19 | CASSISGQSYNEQFF | TGTGCCAGTAGTATTTCCGGACAGAGTTACAATGAGCAGTTCTTC
TRBD1 | NA | TRBJ2-7 | TRBV7-6 | CASSPRQGGYEQYF | TGTGCCAGCAGCCCCCGACAGGGCGGCTACGAGCAGTACTTC
NA | NA | TRBJ1-1 | TRBV5-1 | CASSLHPGLAAEAFF | TGCGCCAGCAGCTTGCATCCGGGGTTGGCCGCTGAAGCTTTCTTT
NA | few | TRBJ2-1 | TRBV5-1 | CASSLGAGLSNEQFF | TGCGCCAGCAGCTTGGGGGCGGGGCTCAGCAATGAGCAGTTCTTC
NA | NA | TRBJ1-2 | TRBV18 | CASSPRVEGLGGYTF | TGTGCCAGCTCACCACGGGTCGAGGGTCTGGGTGGCTACACCTTC
NA | NA | TRBJ1-5 | TRBV11-2 | CASSFGPSNQPQHF | TGTGCCAGCAGCTTCGGGCCTAGCAATCAGCCCCAGCATTTT
NA | NA | TRBJ2-7 | TRBV5-1 | CASRMGLSSYEQYF | TGCGCCAGCAGGATGGGACTTAGTTCCTACGAGCAGTACTTC
TRBD2 | many | TRBJ2-2 | TRBV2 | CASRPPSGTGTGELFF | TGTGCCAGCAGACCTCCTAGCGGGACGGGCACCGGGGAGCTGTTTTTT
TRBD1 | NA | TRBJ1-1 | TRBV5-1 | CASRLGDQGAGEAFF | TGCGCCAGCAGGTTGGGCGATCAGGGGGCCGGTGAAGCTTTCTTT
TRBD2 | NA | TRBJ2-2 | TRBV10-1 | CASNPGTRGTGELFF | TGCGCCAGCAATCCCGGGACTAGGGGCACCGGGGAGCTGTTTTTT
NA | NA | TRBJ1-2 | TRBV6-1 | CASSETGGLAYGYTF | TGTGCCAGCAGTGAGACCGGGGGGCTCGCCTATGGCTACACCTTC